This is a list of T cell receptor beta chains from one sample in a study of T-cell memory formation after mild COVID-19. TCRdb processed the 5' RACE reads anew with MiXCR; each CDR3 protein has one entry. The sample consists of about 130,000 distinct CDR3 sequences, roughly 6.2% of them appearing once. The sample comprised PBMCs or a T cell subset sorted from them (not recorded which). The receptors were gathered from an adult woman who had mild COVID-19 (a few samples of this study predate the infection). Cell type and time point are not known. CDR3s include the opening cysteine and the closing phenylalanine or tryptophan. A D gene is named only where the DNA matches it firmly. Where a row states a size, it is once, few, many or the class of an expanded clone; other rows omit it.

>TRBJ2-1|TRBD2|TRBV10-3|many
CASSTSGSHNEQFF
TGTGCCTCCTCGACTAGCGGGTCCCACAATGAGCAGTTCTTC
>TRBJ2-1|.|TRBV10-3|few
CAISDLARGNEQFF
TGTGCCATCAGTGACCTAGCTCGAGGGAATGAGCAGTTCTTC
>TRBJ2-7|.|TRBV12-3/TRBV12-4|.
CASSSFGGARSYEQYF
TGTGCCAGCAGTTCTTTTGGCGGGGCACGATCCTACGAGCAGTACTTC
>TRBJ2-7|.|TRBV5-1|few
CASSLIRRVDEQYF
TGCGCCAGCAGCTTGATAAGAAGGGTAGACGAGCAGTACTTC
>TRBJ1-5|TRBD1|TRBV12-3/TRBV12-4|.
CASSRTGPRGNQPQHF
TGTGCCAGCAGTCGGACAGGACCACGGGGCAATCAGCCCCAGCATTTT
>TRBJ2-3|TRBD2|TRBV9|few
CASSVGTSGGDTQYF
TGTGCCAGCAGCGTAGGGACTAGCGGAGGAGATACGCAGTATTTT
>TRBJ1-2|.|TRBV20-1|many
CSAHPGDYGYTF
TGCAGTGCTCACCCAGGGGACTATGGCTACACCTTC
>TRBJ2-3|TRBD2|TRBV7-2|few
CASSLGSAGYGTDTQYF
TGTGCCAGCAGCTTAGGATCAGCGGGATATGGCACAGATACGCAGTATTTT
>TRBJ1-2|.|TRBV30|few
CAWSVSGNGYTF
TGTGCCTGGAGTGTATCCGGAAATGGCTACACCTTC
>TRBJ2-3|TRBD2|TRBV15|many
CATSTGLAGPISTDTQYF
TGTGCCACCAGCACCGGACTAGCGGGGCCCATTAGCACAGATACGCAGTATTTT
>TRBJ2-1|.|TRBV30|many
CAWSRQFPYNEQFF
TGTGCCTGGAGTCGCCAGTTCCCCTACAATGAGCAGTTCTTC
>TRBJ2-1|TRBD2|TRBV10-3|.
CAIRGERLAGDNEQFF
TGTGCCATCAGGGGGGAGAGACTAGCGGGGGACAATGAGCAGTTCTTC
>TRBJ2-3|TRBD2|TRBV27|.
CVRLVGTSTDTQYF
TGTGTCAGGTTGGTGGGGACTAGTACAGATACGCAGTATTTT
>TRBJ1-2|TRBD1|TRBV12-3/TRBV12-4|.
CASRSGQGPYGYTF
TGTGCCAGCAGATCCGGACAGGGCCCATATGGCTACACCTTC
>TRBJ2-7|.|TRBV29-1|few
CSVRGDRSPSYEQYF
TGCAGCGTTCGGGGGGACAGATCCCCATCCTACGAGCAGTACTTC
>TRBJ2-3|.|TRBV15|few
CATSREGDTQYF
TGTGCCACCAGCAGAGAGGGGGATACGCAGTATTTT
>TRBJ2-7|.|TRBV20-1|few
CSALPGGRGYEQYF
TGCAGTGCTTTACCGGGCGGCCGGGGCTACGAGCAGTACTTC
>TRBJ1-1|.|TRBV12-3/TRBV12-4|few
CASKLQGPEAFF
TGTGCCAGCAAGCTACAGGGACCTGAAGCTTTCTTT
>TRBJ1-3|.|TRBV7-9|.
CASSRSRKDSGNTIYF
TGTGCCAGCAGCCGCTCGCGGAAGGACTCTGGAAACACCATATATTTT
>TRBJ2-3|.|TRBV7-2|few
CASSWQGPLTDTQYF
TGTGCCAGCAGCTGGCAGGGTCCCCTCACAGATACGCAGTATTTT
>TRBJ2-1|.|TRBV6-5|many
CASQRSGPTYNEQFF
TGTGCCAGCCAAAGGTCGGGACCAACCTACAATGAGCAGTTCTTC
>TRBJ1-5|.|TRBV6-6|few
CASSYSVSQPQHF
TGTGCCAGCAGTTACTCCGTAAGTCAGCCCCAGCATTTT
>TRBJ1-4|.|TRBV4-1|.
CASSHGQPPLEEKLFF
TGCGCCAGCAGCCATGGACAGCCCCCACTTGAAGAAAAACTGTTTTTT
>TRBJ2-5|TRBD1|TRBV7-9|many
CASSFGQGRETQYF
TGTGCCAGCAGCTTCGGACAGGGGAGGGAGACCCAGTACTTC
>TRBJ2-7|.|TRBV25-1|few
CASSGGGTASYEQYF
TGTGCCAGCAGCGGAGGCGGGACGGCCTCCTACGAGCAGTACTTC
>TRBJ1-1|.|TRBV12-3/TRBV12-4|few
CASSFTGRRTEAFF
TGTGCCAGCAGTTTTACAGGGCGACGAACTGAAGCTTTCTTT
>TRBJ1-6|TRBD1|TRBV12-3/TRBV12-4|.
CASRARGREASPLHF
TGTGCCAGCAGAGCCAGGGGGCGAGAAGCATCACCCCTCCACTTT
>TRBJ2-1|.|TRBV7-3|few
CASSVYGEAQYNEQFF
TGTGCCAGCAGCGTCTATGGGGAGGCCCAATACAATGAGCAGTTCTTC
>TRBJ2-1|.|TRBV7-7|.
CASSLGSRSNEQFF
TGTGCCAGCAGCTTAGGATCTAGGAGCAATGAGCAGTTCTTC
>TRBJ2-6|TRBD1|TRBV7-3|.
CASSSRGPLSPGANVLTF
TGTGCCAGCAGCTCGAGGGGGCCACTCTCCCCTGGGGCCAACGTCCTGACTTTC
>TRBJ2-2|.|TRBV5-1|few
CASSLGVDTGGTGELFF
TGCGCCAGCAGCTTGGGAGTCGACACCGGGGGCACCGGGGAGCTGTTTTTT
>TRBJ1-5|.|TRBV6-6|few
CATRKMKSDGSRSNQPQHF
TGTGCCACCAGGAAAATGAAAAGCGACGGCAGTCGAAGCAATCAGCCCCAGCATTTT
>TRBJ1-5|.|TRBV6-2/TRBV6-3|few
CASRETGRINQPQHF
TGTGCCAGCAGGGAAACAGGACGGATCAATCAGCCCCAGCATTTT
>TRBJ2-6|TRBD2|TRBV5-1|.
CASSPSGVLDVLTF
TGCGCCAGCAGCCCGAGCGGGGTACTCGACGTCCTGACTTTC
>TRBJ1-1|.|TRBV5-1|many
CASSGPMNTEAFF
TGCGCCAGCAGTGGACCTATGAACACTGAAGCTTTCTTT
>TRBJ2-5|TRBD2|TRBV5-8|many
CASSSRLAGAKETQYF
TGTGCCAGCAGCTCCCGACTAGCGGGGGCGAAAGAGACCCAGTACTTC
>TRBJ2-3|TRBD2|TRBV4-2|many
CASSQGLAGADTQYF
TGTGCCAGCAGCCAAGGGCTAGCGGGAGCGGATACGCAGTATTTT
>TRBJ2-7|.|TRBV7-8|.
CASSGRETDYEQYF
TGTGCCAGCTCTGGAAGAGAGACCGACTACGAGCAGTACTTC
>TRBJ2-5|.|TRBV7-3|.
CASSQGGKGETQYF
TGTGCCAGCAGCCAAGGGGGTAAAGGGGAGACCCAGTACTTC
>TRBJ2-2|TRBD2|TRBV12-3/TRBV12-4|few
CASSAGLARNTGELFF
TGTGCCAGCAGTGCAGGACTAGCGAGAAACACCGGGGAGCTGTTTTTT
>TRBJ1-1|.|TRBV7-2|.
CASSQPRVTEAFF
TGTGCCAGCAGTCAACCACGGGTTACTGAAGCTTTCTTT
>TRBJ2-7|.|TRBV6-6|few
CASSPLTYEQYF
TGTGCCAGCAGCCCGCTTACTTACGAGCAGTACTTC
>TRBJ2-7|.|TRBV24-1|.
CATSDLPGPGAVTYEQYF
TGTGCCACCAGTGATTTGCCGGGCCCAGGGGCCGTTACCTACGAGCAGTACTTC
>TRBJ2-3|TRBD2|TRBV19|few
CASSMNSGGTDTQYF
TGTGCCAGTAGTATGAATAGCGGGGGCACAGATACGCAGTATTTT